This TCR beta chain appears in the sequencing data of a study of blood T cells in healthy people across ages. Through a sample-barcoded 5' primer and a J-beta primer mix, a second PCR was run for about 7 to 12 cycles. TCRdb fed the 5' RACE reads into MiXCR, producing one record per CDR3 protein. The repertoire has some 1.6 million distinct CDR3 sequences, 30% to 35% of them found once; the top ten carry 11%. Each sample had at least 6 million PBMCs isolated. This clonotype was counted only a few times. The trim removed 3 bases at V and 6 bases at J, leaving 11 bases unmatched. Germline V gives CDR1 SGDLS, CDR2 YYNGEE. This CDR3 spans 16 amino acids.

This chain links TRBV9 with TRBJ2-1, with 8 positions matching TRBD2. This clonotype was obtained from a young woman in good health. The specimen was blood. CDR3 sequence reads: CASSESGGVVGNEQFF. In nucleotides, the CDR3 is TGTGCCAGCAGCGAGAGCGGGGGTGTCGTTGGCAATGAGCAGTTCTTC.